One sample yielded the 9 T cell receptor beta chains listed below, sequenced in a study of T-cell reconstitution after alpha-beta-depleted transplantation in children. Unique molecular identifiers were used to barcode this TCRbeta library. TCRdb used MiXCR to reprocess the PCR reads, holding one entry per CDR3 protein. The table lists 540,000 or so distinct CDR3 sequences, 20% to 25% of them singletons, with 13% to 15% in the top ten. Source: PBMCs, mostly from graft donor cells, taken 360 days after TCRalphabeta/CD19-depleted stem cell transplant. These receptors were collected from a boy under three years old who had a stem cell transplant for acute myeloid leukemia, so the T cells may come from the graft donor.

This clonotype was counted between two and nine times. This rearrangement joins TRBV10-3 to TRBJ1-1; D is undetermined. In germline, CDR1 is ENHRY, CDR2 SYGVKD. V was pared by 5 bases and J by 1 base, with 8 bases between. This CDR3 comprises 13 residues. In DNA form, the CDR3 reads TGTGCCATCAGTCTCACGTGGAACACTGAAGCTTTCTTT. Amino acid sequence: CAISLTWNTEAFF.

The rearrangement uses TRBV7-3 and TRBJ1-6; D gene unclear. The CDR3 covers 13 residues. Germline lookup yields CDR1 SGHTA and CDR2 FQGTGA. V was cut by 4 bases and J by 7 bases, with 8 bases left in between. The CDR3 here is CASSSWVNSPLHF. The CDR3 DNA reads TGTGCCAGCAGCTCTTGGGTGAATTCACCCCTCCACTTT.

V gene TRBV11-2 combines with J gene TRBJ2-3; D unresolved. The germline gives CDR1 SGHAT, CDR2 FQNNGV. This CDR3 has 17 residues. V lost 4 bases, J lost 0 bases, and 17 bases lay in between. CDR3 DNA sequence: TGTGCCAGCAGCTCTGGCTGGGCACGACCTAGCACAGATACGCAGTATTTT. This codes for CASSSGWARPSTDTQYF.

The chain couples TRBV7-2 to TRBJ2-7; D gene ambiguous. This CDR3 comprises 13 residues. Germline V gene lookup returns CDR1 SGHTA and CDR2 FQGNSA. Between the trimmed V and J ends, which lost 3 bases and 2 bases, there was a span of 8 bases. The CDR3 DNA is TGTGCCAGCAGCTTCACGGAAGCCTACGAGCAGTACGTC. Protein product: CASSFTEAYEQYV.

This clonotype was observed a handful of times. The rearrangement links TRBV12-3 or TRBV12-4 to TRBJ2-1; no definite D call. CDR3 length: 15 residues. The V gene lost 4 bases and the J gene lost 3 bases, with 13 bases spanning the gap. The CDR3, as DNA: TGTGCCAGCAGTTCATACACCTCCTTCTACAATGAGCAGTTCTTC. It encodes CASSSYTSFYNEQFF.

The sample holds a few counts of this clonotype. In DNA, the CDR3 is TGTGCCAGCAGTTCGATAGGACTAGCGGGGGGGAATGAGCAGTTCTTC. Protein product: CASSSIGLAGGNEQFF. This chain links TRBV6-5 with TRBJ2-1; 15 bases map to TRBD2. From germline, CDR1 is MNHEY and CDR2 SVGAGI. With V trimmed by 4 bases and J by 7 bases, 5 bases remained unmatched. This CDR3 has 16 amino acids.

V usage is TRBV7-3 and J usage is TRBJ2-2; D remains unclear. This CDR3 region has 15 residues. V lost 4 bases and J 1 base, leaving 10 bases between the germline ends. CDR1 is SGHTA and CDR2 is FQGTGA in the germline V gene. The CDR3 bases are TGTGCCAGCAGCTCCCAGGTTCTGAACACCGGGGAGCTGTTTTTT. Encoded protein: CASSSQVLNTGELFF.

The chain joins TRBV5-1 to TRBJ2-3, with D tentatively TRBD1 (5 bases). The CDR3 is 16 amino acids. Trimming stripped 0 bases from V and 4 bases from J, with 15 bases between. Looked up from germline, CDR1 is SGHRS and CDR2 is YFSETQ. This CDR3 is CASSLEGRDEADTQYF. The CDR3 nucleotides are TGCGCCAGCAGCTTGGAAGGCAGGGATGAAGCAGATACGCAGTATTTT.

The rearrangement uses TRBV29-1 and TRBJ1-3; unclear D gene. V was pared by 7 bases and J by 1 base, with 5 bases between. CDR1 is SQVTM and CDR2 is ANQGSEA in the germline V gene. The CDR3 has 11 residues. The chain's CDR3 is CSAQSGNTIYF. CDR3 DNA: TGCAGCGCACAATCTGGAAACACCATATATTTT. The variable domain in full, completed from reference TRBV29-1 and TRBJ1-3, reads SAVISQKPSRDICQRGTSLTIQCQVDSQVTMMFWYRQQPGQSLTLIATANQGSEATYESGFVIDKFPISRPNLTFSTLTVSNMSPEDSSIYLCSAQSGNTIYFGEGSWLTVV.